The clone carrying this TCR beta chain was seen ten or more times. This record belongs to a study of molecular identifiers for immune sequencing clone quantification. TCRdb fed the PCR reads into MiXCR, producing one record per CDR3 protein. This repertoire shows roughly 10,000 distinct CDR3 sequences, approximately 19% found once; its top ten account for approximately 1.5%. Trimming took 5 bases from V and 0 from J; bases not matched to a gene: 5. Germline values: CDR1 SEHNR, CDR2 FQNEAQ (reference sequence). The CDR3 spans 15 residues. The sample was naive CD8+ T cells from blood, with Jurkat cell RNA spiked in. Regarding subset: FACS-sorted CD8+CD4-CCR7+CD45RA+ naive T cells. The sequence derives from a human donor in good health. Some libraries in this study had Jurkat cell RNA spiked in. This chain uses TRBV7-9 with TRBJ2-5; 8 positions match TRBD2. The DNA for the CDR3 is TGTGCCAGCAGCCCGCTGACTAGCGACCAAGAGACCCAGTACTTC. Amino acid sequence: CASSPLTSDQETQYF.